These 10 T cell receptor beta chains share one sample of origin, sequenced in a study of CD8+CD57+ T cells in acquired aplastic anemia. All sequencing subjects had displayed CD8+CD57+ cell expansion on flow cytometry. The study profiled TCR beta VDJ and CDR3 using genomic DNA as template. TCRdb independently ran MiXCR on the reads; one entry per CDR3 protein. This sample has under 350,000 distinct CDR3 sequences, with approximately 58% found just once. Sample: sorted CD4+, CD8+, or CD8+CD57+ T cells (not recorded which) from PBMCs. The origin of the receptors is a human donor with aplastic anemia.

V and J are TRBV7-6 and TRBJ2-1; 9 bases align to TRBD2. The length of the CDR3 is 15 residues. The ends lost 1 base at V and 9 bases at J; junction bases unmatched: 7. From germline, CDR1 is SGHVS and CDR2 FNYEAQ. The DNA for the CDR3 is TGTGCCAGCAGCTTAGTCGGCGGGGGGGCAGGTGAGCAGTTCTTC. Its protein product is CASSLVGGGAGEQFF.

In its sample, this clonotype was seen a few times. This chain links TRBV19 with TRBJ1-2; 7 positions match TRBD1. The CDR3 runs to 14 residues. Unmatched junction bases numbered 8, after V lost 6 bases and J lost 4 bases. CDR1 is LNHDA, CDR2 SQIVND, per germline (reference sequence). The CDR3 sequence is CASRRQGQTYGYTF. The CDR3 region has the DNA TGTGCCAGTAGGAGACAGGGTCAGACCTATGGCTACACCTTC.

In its sample, this clonotype was seen a few times. Possible read error: a much larger clone is one base away. Since no conserved phenylalanine or tryptophan closes the CDR3, a read error is the likely cause. The chain links TRBV2 to TRBJ1-4; D gene uncertain. The length of the CDR3 is 13 residues. Germline V gene lookup returns CDR1 SNHLY and CDR2 FYNNEI. V was cut by 5 bases and J by 13 bases, with 17 bases left in between. The CDR3 bases are TGTGCCAGCAGTCCCCGACCTCGGGAGAGACTGTTTTCT. It is translated as CASSPRPRERLFS.

The V and J genes are TRBV27 and TRBJ1-1; D might be TRBD1 (5 bases). CDR1 and CDR2 from the germline V gene are MNHEY and SMNVEV (reference sequence). The V end was cut by 6 bases, the J end by 6 bases, with 17 bases between. This CDR3 is 14 amino acids long. Here the CDR3 reads CASRPWGSGSEAFF. The DNA for the CDR3 is TGTGCCAGCAGGCCCTGGGGGAGCGGTTCTGAAGCTTTCTTT.

Comment on this clonotype: At one end, the junction sequence differs from germline, possibly due to a read error. The V call is TRBV19, the J call TRBJ1-4, with unresolved D. The CDR3 consists of 15 residues. Germline V gives CDR1 LNHDA, CDR2 SQIVND (reference sequence). The CDR3 DNA sequence: TGTGCCAGTAGTGACCATGACGGATTTAATGGAAAACTGTTTTTT. Protein: CASSDHDGFNGKLFF.

Only one count was recorded for this clonotype. The chain links TRBV15 to TRBJ2-7; D tentatively fits TRBD1 or TRBD2 (6 bases each). Germline V CDR1 and CDR2: LNHNV, YYDKDF (reference sequence). The CDR3 loop spans 17 amino acids. Deletions cut 3 bases from V and 6 bases from J, with 24 bases between. CDR3 nucleotide sequence: TGTGCCACCAGCAGTTTATTCTCGGGGGCAGAACGAGCCGAGCAGTACTTC. Encoded protein: CATSSLFSGAERAEQYF. The full variable domain, in which reference TRBV15 and TRBJ2-7 provide the parts outside the CDR3, is DAMVIQNPRYQVTQFGKPVTLSCSQTLNHNVMYWYQQKSSQAPKLLFHYYDKDFNNEADTPDNFQSRRPNTSFCFLDIRSPGLGDTAMYLCATSSLFSGAERAEQYFGPGTRLTVT.

This chain links TRBV5-1 with TRBJ2-3, with 10 bases matching TRBD2. Per germline, CDR1 SGHRS and CDR2 YFSETQ. V lost 3 bases, J lost 2 bases, and 3 bases stayed unmatched. This CDR3 region has 15 residues. The CDR3 DNA sequence: TGCGCCAGCAGCTACCTAGCGGGGGACACAGATACGCAGTATTTT. It specifies CASSYLAGDTDTQYF.

The rearrangement uses TRBV5-1 and TRBJ1-5, with a tentative D call TRBD1 (6 bases). V lost 0 bases to trimming and J lost 3 bases, with 10 bases between them. CDR1 and CDR2 from the germline V gene are SGHRS and YFSETQ. The CDR3 contains 15 residues. The CDR3 bases are TGCGCCAGCAGCTTGGCAGGGGAGGCCAATCAGCCCCAGCATTTT. It codes for CASSLAGEANQPQHF.

In its sample, this clonotype was seen many times. The chain has TRBV9 and TRBJ1-1, with 7 bases matching TRBD1. Looked up from germline, CDR1 is SGDLS and CDR2 is YYNGEE. Trimming removed 2 bases from V and 3 bases from J; junction bases left unmatched: 1. The CDR3 spans 13 residues. The CDR3 sequence: CASSVTGYTEAFF. The CDR3, as DNA: TGTGCCAGCAGCGTGACAGGGTACACTGAAGCTTTCTTT.

This chain joins TRBV6-1 and TRBJ1-5, with D tentatively TRBD1 (6 bases). The CDR3 contains 15 residues. V gave up 1 base and J gave up 5 bases, with 12 bases separating them. Germline V gene lookup returns CDR1 MNHNS and CDR2 SASEGT. The CDR3 DNA follows: TGTGCCAGCAGTGAAGGTTGGGGGGGGCATCAGCCCCAGCATTTT. Amino acid sequence: CASSEGWGGHQPQHF.